The subject of this entry is one T cell receptor (beta chain). Germline values: CDR1 SGHTA, CDR2 FQGNSA. V lost 0 bases and J 7 bases, leaving 13 bases between the germline ends. The length of the CDR3 is 15 residues. The data were obtained in a study of T cell responses to AZD1222 COVID-19 vaccine. Libraries were prepared by immunoSEQ multiplex PCR; TCRdb keeps only in-frame clonotypes and omits some of them. The data hold roughly 120,000 clones, with roughly 92% observed a single time. This chain links TRBV7-2 with TRBJ1-5; unclear D gene. The sample was peripheral blood, taken on day 0 of AZD1222 vaccination. The receptor's source is an adult in good health. The CDR3 DNA reads TGTGCCAGCAGCTTAGCGGGCGGGAAAGGGCAGCCCCAGCATTTT. This gives the protein CASSLAGGKGQPQHF.